This passage covers 14 T cell receptor beta chains from one sample sequenced in a study of T cell responses to AZD1222 COVID-19 vaccine (dated by TCRdb to the early 2020s). Libraries were built with the immunoSEQ multiplex PCR assay. Imported from immuneACCESS, the table was reduced by TCRdb to in-frame sequences with V and J called. These copies leave out some clones; in studies compared against another copy, an unresolved V gene accounts for under half, and the cause of the remainder is not known. Present in this sample are around 99,000 clones, around 90% of which were seen just once. The top ten hold roughly 4.3% of the sample. The sample's time point label, in plain terms: baseline before first vaccination. The starting material was peripheral blood, obtained on day 0 of AZD1222 vaccination. All receptors derive from an adult in good health.

The rearrangement joins TRBV10-3 to TRBJ2-5, with 7 bases aligning to TRBD1. V was pared by 6 bases and J by 2 bases, with 12 bases of the junction left unmatched. The germline gives CDR1 ENHRY, CDR2 SYGVKD. This CDR3 is 16 amino acids long. The CDR3 DNA reads TGTGCCATCAGAGACACCGACACAGGGGATCAAGAGACCCAGTACTTC. Translating gives CAIRDTDTGDQETQYF.

The chain recombines TRBV5-1 with TRBJ2-5; the D is unclear. Germline loops: CDR1 SGHRS, CDR2 YFSETQ. The V gene lost 4 bases and the J gene lost 0 bases, with 4 bases spanning the gap. The CDR3 extends over 12 amino acids. The chain's CDR3 is CASSQYQETQYF. The CDR3 nucleotides are TGCGCCAGCAGCCAATACCAAGAGACCCAGTACTTC.

Only one count was recorded for this clone. The CDR3 DNA reads as TGTGCCAGCAGAATTGGGCTAGTCCCAGATACGCAGTATTTT. Translated, it gives CASRIGLVPDTQYF. V is TRBV27 and J is TRBJ2-3; D not certain. There are 14 residues in the CDR3. The ends were cut back, 6 bases at V and 4 bases at J, with 14 bases in the middle. The germline V gene encodes CDR1 MNHEY and CDR2 SMNVEV (reference sequence).

The gene calls are TRBV4-2 and TRBJ2-3, with 11 positions matching TRBD2. Trimming took 1 base from V and 2 from J; bases not matched to a gene: 8. CDR1 and CDR2 (germline): LGHNA, YNFKEQ. There are 18 residues in the CDR3. CDR3 bases: TGTGCCAGCAGCCAAGCTGGCTTAGCGGGGGGGGTCACAGATACGCAGTATTTT. This gives the protein CASSQAGLAGGVTDTQYF.

The V and J genes are TRBV2 and TRBJ2-3, with no clear D. The germline V gene has CDR1 SNHLY and CDR2 FYNNEI. Trimming pared 7 bases from V and 2 bases from J, leaving 10 bases between. There are 13 residues in the CDR3. The CDR3 reads CASKALPTDTQYF. CDR3 bases: TGTGCCAGCAAGGCTCTTCCCACAGATACGCAGTATTTT.

This clone was detected a few times. The rearrangement joins TRBV4-1 to TRBJ2-2, with a weak D call TRBD2 (6 bases). The CDR3 covers 16 residues. Between the trimmed V and J ends, which lost 0 bases and 5 bases, there was a span of 13 bases. Looked up from germline, CDR1 is MGHRA and CDR2 is YSYEKL. The CDR3 sequence is CASSQEALAVTGELFF. The DNA for the CDR3 is TGCGCCAGCAGCCAAGAAGCATTAGCGGTTACCGGGGAGCTGTTTTTT.

The rearrangement uses TRBV10-1 and TRBJ1-4; weak D call: TRBD1 (6 bases). There are 15 residues in the CDR3. Trimming shortened V by 2 bases and J by 0 bases, and 7 bases separated the two germline ends. Germline V gene lookup returns CDR1 WNHNN and CDR2 SYGVQD (reference sequence). For the CDR3, the DNA is TGCGCCAGCAGTGAGACAGGGTCAACTAATGAAAAACTGTTTTTT. Residues: CASSETGSTNEKLFF.

The chain uses TRBV14 and TRBJ1-2; no definite D call. There are 12 residues in the CDR3. Germline CDR1 SGHDN, CDR2 FVKESK. Between the trimmed V and J ends, which lost 0 bases and 2 bases, there was a span of 1 base. This chain's CDR3 is CASSQENYGYTF. The CDR3 DNA reads TGTGCCAGCAGCCAAGAGAACTATGGCTACACCTTC.

The chain uses TRBV30 and TRBJ1-1, with 10 positions matching TRBD1. The J segment lost 5 bases and the V segment lost 5 bases, leaving 2 bases of the junction unmatched. CDR3 length: 12 residues. The germline gives CDR1 GTSNPN, CDR2 SVGIG (reference sequence). The DNA for the CDR3 is TGTGCCTGGGGACAGGGGGGAACTGAAGCTTTCTTT. It is translated as CAWGQGGTEAFF.

This clone was observed a handful of times. J is TRBJ1-6 and V is TRBV6-5; TRBD1 matches at 7 bases. The CDR3 consists of 15 residues. Germline V gene data show CDR1 as MNHEY and CDR2 as SVGAGI. V lost 2 bases, J lost 5 bases, and 3 bases stayed unmatched. In DNA form, the CDR3 reads TGTGCCAGCAGTTACCAAGGGGGCGATAATTCACCCCTCCACTTT. Its protein is CASSYQGGDNSPLHF.

The chain has TRBV6-2 or TRBV6-3 and TRBJ1-4; no firm D call. V dropped 1 base and J dropped 7 bases, with 13 bases sitting between them. The CDR3 has 15 amino acids. The germline gives CDR1 MNHEY, CDR2 SVGEGT. CDR3: CASSYYAGRAEKLFF. The CDR3 nucleotides read TGTGCCAGCAGTTACTATGCCGGAAGGGCTGAAAAACTGTTTTTT.

This clone was observed a single time. The chain recombines TRBV7-2 with TRBJ1-1; 7 nucleotides align to TRBD1. This CDR3 is built from 15 residues. Germline V gene lookup returns CDR1 SGHTA and CDR2 FQGNSA. The junction had 4 bases not matched to a gene; V was cut back by 2 bases and J by 1 base. The CDR3 DNA reads TGTGCCAGCAGCTTAAGAGGGGGCCAGAACACTGAAGCTTTCTTT. Protein product: CASSLRGGQNTEAFF. The full variable domain, completed using reference TRBV7-2 and TRBJ1-1, is GAGVSQSPSNKVTEKGKDVELRCDPISGHTALYWYRQSLGQGLEFLIYFQGNSAPDKSGLPSDRFSAERTGGSVSTLTIQRTQQEDSAVYLCASSLRGGQNTEAFFGQGTRLTVV.

The chain links TRBV11-3 to TRBJ2-1; 8 bases map to TRBD2. CDR1 and CDR2 from the germline V gene are SGHNT and YENEEA. The V gene end was trimmed by 3 bases and the J gene end by 4 bases; junction bases not matched to a gene: 5. This CDR3 is built from 15 residues. The CDR3 nucleotides read TGTGCCAGCAGCTTCAGCGGGAGCTCTTACAATGAGCAGTTCTTC. It is translated as CASSFSGSSYNEQFF.

This clone has just one count. The V and J genes are TRBV30 and TRBJ2-5, with D possibly TRBD1 on 5 matching bases. Trimming removed 8 bases at V and 3 bases at J, with 13 bases between. Looked up from germline, CDR1 is GTSNPN and CDR2 is SVGIG (reference sequence). The CDR3 is 12 amino acids. The CDR3 spells CAQGAGKETQYF. The CDR3 region has the DNA TGTGCCCAAGGGGCAGGAAAAGAGACCCAGTACTTC.